This T cell receptor beta chain was captured by sequencing in a study of human T cells and chemical hapten exposure. CDR3 length: 16 amino acids. V dropped 5 bases and J dropped 3; count of bases not matched to a gene: 9. About this clonotype itself: Its specificity is unknown.

Study outcomes and limitations: Expanded TCR sets contained significantly more large CDR3 similarity clusters than controls.

Indicated time point: patch test 1, 2 weeks after DPC sensitization. Indicated treatment: therapeutic diphenylcyclopropenone sensitization with weekly scalp DPC. Each donor was an alopecia patient between 18 and 70 years of age who qualified for DPC. Unfractionated whole blood was the source of the extracted total RNA. Unique molecular identifiers were affixed to discrete cDNA molecules within the library. MiXCR, applied by TCRdb to the RACE reads, yields one record per CDR3 protein. This repertoire shows some 83,000 distinct CDR3 sequences, over 8.5% found once; its top ten account for approximately 4.4%.

The chain combines TRBV12-3 or TRBV12-4 with TRBJ1-3, with 8 bases aligning to TRBD1. The TCR originated in a woman aged 50 to 65 with alopecia areata. Some clones in this sample may be carry-over from other donors' samples. The sample here was whole blood, taken in connection with sensitization to the hapten diphenylcyclopropenone (DPC). The CDR3 nucleotides are TGTGCCAGCAGTGAACGCACAGGGGGTCTTGGAAACACCATATATTTT. This codes for CASSERTGGLGNTIYF.